The source of this T cell receptor beta chain is a study of blood T cell repertoires in COVID-19. For the study at large: Researchers got acute and convalescent COVID-19 samples from the United States, Italy and Spain. PBMCs, B-cell-depleted T cells, or T cells provided the cDNA or gDNA that made up the material.

Original analysis: Amplification with reference gene primers provided the estimates of nucleated cell counts. Assay: immunoSEQ multiplex PCR; the TCRdb copy retains only in-frame clones and omits some. V and J calls plus clone size are reproduced from that table; the DNA served to infer D and trimming. This table holds about 150,000 clones, more than 75% found once. Material for sequencing was peripheral blood. This TCR was sampled from a man in his fifties or sixties with acute or convalescent COVID-19.

The CDR3 DNA sequence: TGTGCCAGCAGGGAACTAAACACCGGGGAGCTGTTTTTT. Translated, it gives CASRELNTGELFF. The J gene is TRBJ2-2, the V gene TRBV12-3 or TRBV12-4; no firm D call. This CDR3 is 13 amino acids long. The V end lost 6 bases, the J end lost 2 bases, and 7 bases lay between the germline ends.